This T cell receptor beta chain is from a study of T cell responses to AZD1222 COVID-19 vaccine. Study-wide findings and caveats: Donors were largely white British and mainly female; clonal diversity was possibly underestimated. Spike-specific TCR breadth and depth rose after two AZD1222 doses. Seropositive at baseline were only a handful of AZD1222 recipients. Repertoire collection took place solely once the T cell response had peaked.

TCRdb's copy holds only in-frame clones and misses some; the assay was immunoSEQ multiplex PCR. The sample holds about 140,000 clones, roughly 88% seen once. The CDR3 totals 13 residues. From germline, CDR1 is SGHKS and CDR2 YYEKEE (reference sequence). Trimming removed 0 bases at V and 4 bases at J, with 8 bases between. On this clone itself: Its matching antigen is unknown.

This sequence joins TRBV5-5 and TRBJ2-7; D gene unclear. The receptor's source is an adult who received the MenACWY meningococcal vaccine as a control. The material was peripheral blood, obtained 28 days after the second dose of the MenACWY control vaccine. The CDR3 here is CASSLEADYEQYF. The DNA for the CDR3 is TGTGCCAGCAGCTTGGAGGCTGATTACGAGCAGTACTTC.